These 25 T cell receptor beta chains were all obtained from the same sample, sequenced in a study of blood T cell repertoires in COVID-19. The method was immunoSEQ multiplex PCR; TCRdb's version includes in-frame clones alone and lacks a portion of them. Among roughly 63,000 clones, 70% to 85% were seen once, and the ten largest hold around 32%. Sequencing was performed on peripheral blood. These receptors originate from a human donor in a cohort sampled during active COVID-19.

Relative to its sample, this clone is medium-sized. The rearrangement uses TRBV30 and TRBJ1-1; D gene uncertain. Deletions cut 4 bases from V and 0 bases from J, with 12 bases between. Germline CDR1 and CDR2: GTSNPN and SVGIG (reference sequence). The CDR3 sequence is 14 residues long. The CDR3 sequence is CAWIRSALNTEAFF. CDR3 nucleotides: TGTGCCTGGATACGGAGCGCCTTGAACACTGAAGCTTTCTTT.

The chain combines TRBV7-6 with TRBJ2-7; 8 bases line up with TRBD2. This CDR3 comprises 18 residues. J gave up 1 base and V 1 base, and 12 bases lay outside the gene matches. Germline V gene data show CDR1 as SGHVS and CDR2 as FNYEAQ. In nucleotides, the CDR3 is TGTGCCAGCAGCTTAGTACGTAGCGGGATGGGCGATTCCTACGAGCAGTACTTC. Amino acid sequence: CASSLVRSGMGDSYEQYF.

The chain recombines TRBV5-1 with TRBJ2-7; a weak D match, TRBD2 (5 bases). The CDR3 covers 14 residues. Looked up from germline, CDR1 is SGHRS and CDR2 is YFSETQ. V was cut by 4 bases and J by 2 bases, with 13 bases left in between. The CDR3 DNA follows: TGCGCCAGCAGCCCGGGGTACGGAACCTACGAGCAGTACTTC. Amino acids: CASSPGYGTYEQYF. The full variable domain, completed using reference TRBV5-1 and TRBJ2-7, is KAGVTQTPRYLIKTRGQQVTLSCSPISGHRSVSWYQQTPGQGLQFLFEYFSETQRNKGNFPGRFSGRQFSNSRSEMNVSTLELGDSALYLCASSPGYGTYEQYFGPGTRLTVT.

The chain recombines TRBV5-6 with TRBJ2-2; possible D gene TRBD1, 6 bases. Germline lookup yields CDR1 SGHDT and CDR2 YYEEEE. Deletions cut 4 bases from V and 6 bases from J, with 28 bases between. This CDR3 has 19 amino acids. CDR3: CASSTPGQTYLSPPGELFF. CDR3 nucleotide sequence: TGTGCCAGCAGCACGCCGGGACAAACCTATCTATCCCCCCCCGGGGAGCTGTTTTTT.

DNA for the CDR3: TGTGCCACCAGTGATACCCTCGGGCAGGGGAGCACAGATACGCAGTATTTT. The encoded protein is CATSDTLGQGSTDTQYF. The chain joins TRBV24-1 to TRBJ2-3; TRBD1 is a possible D gene (6 bases). CDR1 and CDR2 (germline): KGHDR, SFDVKD. The CDR3 extends over 17 amino acids. V was cut by 3 bases and J by 0 bases, with 15 bases left in between.

The chain employs TRBV4-2 and TRBJ2-2; 10 bases fit TRBD2. After removal of 1 base from V and 3 bases from J, the junction contained 8 bases not matched to a gene. The CDR3 is made up of 18 amino acids. CDR1 LGHNA and CDR2 YNFKEQ come from the germline V gene. CDR3 sequence reads: CASSQVELAGVYTGELFF. The CDR3 nucleotides are TGTGCCAGCAGCCAAGTGGAGCTAGCGGGAGTATACACCGGGGAGCTGTTTTTT.

J is TRBJ2-5 and V is TRBV6-1; D call uncertain. The CDR3 sequence is 14 residues long. Germline lookup yields CDR1 MNHNS and CDR2 SASEGT. Trimming shortened V by 1 base and J by 2 bases, and 8 bases separated the two germline ends. CDR3: CASSEVTVQETQYF. The CDR3 DNA sequence: TGTGCCAGCAGTGAAGTTACAGTGCAAGAGACCCAGTACTTC.

J is TRBJ2-3 and V is TRBV11-2; D unresolved. In germline, CDR1 is SGHAT, CDR2 FQNNGV. There are 14 residues in the CDR3. V shed 0 bases and J shed 5 bases, with 9 bases lying between them. The CDR3 region is CASSLDLLKDTQYF. The CDR3 region has the DNA TGTGCCAGCAGCTTAGATCTGCTAAAAGATACGCAGTATTTT.

This sequence joins TRBV9 and TRBJ2-1, with 15 positions matching TRBD2. Losses at the gene ends were 3 bases for V and 5 bases for J; bases not matched to a gene: 3. CDR1 and CDR2 (germline): SGDLS, YYNGEE. The CDR3 is 16 amino acids. The CDR3 region has the DNA TGTGCCAGCAGCGCCCGGACTAGCGGGAGGGACAATGAGCAGTTCTTC. The encoded protein is CASSARTSGRDNEQFF.

The gene calls are TRBV18 and TRBJ2-1; TRBD2 matches at 11 bases. After removal of 2 bases from V and 8 bases from J, the junction contained 8 bases not matched to a gene. Germline V gene sequence: CDR1 KGHSH, CDR2 LQKENI. The CDR3 has 16 amino acids. CDR3 nucleotides: TGTGCCAGCTCACCAAATGGGCTAGCGGGAGGTTATGAGCAGTTCTTC. Translated, it gives CASSPNGLAGGYEQFF.

J is TRBJ1-1 and V is TRBV4-3; D ambiguous. The CDR3 is made up of 16 amino acids. Germline V lookup: CDR1 LGHNA, CDR2 YSLEER. The V and J ends lost 0 bases and 4 bases respectively, with 15 bases between them. CDR3 in DNA: TGCGCCAGCAGCCAAGATGGGTCGGATCGGGGCACTGAAGCTTTCTTT. This sequence encodes CASSQDGSDRGTEAFF.

This chain links TRBV5-1 with TRBJ2-5; D might be TRBD2 (6 bases). Looked up from germline, CDR1 is SGHRS and CDR2 is YFSETQ. Trimming left V 4 bases short and J 4 bases short, with 11 bases between. The CDR3 runs to 13 residues. CDR3 loop: CASSAGTLETQYF. DNA of the CDR3: TGCGCCAGCAGCGCCGGGACTTTAGAGACCCAGTACTTC.

V gene TRBV6-2 or TRBV6-3 combines with J gene TRBJ2-2, with a possible D match to TRBD2 (6 bases). V was cut by 4 bases and J by 5 bases, with 14 bases left in between. The length of the CDR3 is 15 residues. The germline CDR1 and CDR2 sequences are MNHEY and SVGEGT. CDR3: CASSFQTAGTGELFF. The CDR3 DNA sequence: TGTGCCAGCAGTTTCCAAACCGCGGGGACCGGGGAGCTGTTTTTT.

This chain joins TRBV11-2 and TRBJ1-5, with D unclear. Per the germline V gene, CDR1 is SGHAT and CDR2 is FQNNGV. The CDR3 totals 14 residues. The V end was cut by 3 bases, the J end by 0 bases, with 6 bases between. The CDR3 DNA reads as TGTGCCAGCAGCTTCGCAGATAGCAATCAGCCCCAGCATTTT. Protein product: CASSFADSNQPQHF.

The V and J genes are TRBV28 and TRBJ1-1, with 9 bases that match TRBD1. This CDR3 contains 14 residues. Per the germline V gene, CDR1 is MDHEN and CDR2 is SYDVKM. The junction had 7 bases not matched to a gene; V was cut back by 6 bases and J by 5 bases. CDR3 DNA: TGTGCCAGCAGATCTACAGGGGGCAATACTGAAGCTTTCTTT. It yields the protein CASRSTGGNTEAFF.

V is TRBV30 and J is TRBJ2-7; TRBD2 matches at 14 bases. V lost 2 bases to trimming and J lost 7 bases; unmatched junction nucleotides: 7. The CDR3 sequence is 15 residues long. Germline loops: CDR1 GTSNPN, CDR2 SVGIG (reference sequence). The DNA of the CDR3 is TGTGCCTGGAGTCGGGGACTAGCGGGAGAAGGGGAGCAGTACTTC. It specifies CAWSRGLAGEGEQYF.

The chain combines TRBV10-3 with TRBJ2-7; the D is unclear. The CDR3 is made up of 15 amino acids. Trimming stripped 0 bases from V and 2 bases from J, with 11 bases between. Per germline, CDR1 ENHRY and CDR2 SYGVKD. The CDR3 reads CAISESTAETYEQYF. In nucleotides, the CDR3 is TGTGCCATCAGTGAGTCAACAGCTGAAACCTACGAGCAGTACTTC.

A few counts support this clone. The V call is TRBV7-9, the J call TRBJ2-7, with 10 bases lining up with TRBD2. This CDR3 is built from 12 residues. Germline CDR1 reads SEHNR; CDR2 reads FQNEAQ (reference sequence). V shed 7 bases and J 3 bases; nucleotides not matched to a gene: 0. CDR3 sequence (DNA): TGTGCCAGCACTAGCGGGAGCTACGAGCAGTACTTC. This sequence encodes CASTSGSYEQYF.

With respect to this clone: The same CDR3 arises from other DNA sequences in this sample as well. This chain uses TRBV28 with TRBJ2-7, with TRBD2 matching over 7 bases. Unmatched junction bases numbered 5, after V lost 1 base and J lost 2 bases. CDR3 length: 15 residues. Germline CDR1 reads MDHEN; CDR2 reads SYDVKM. As DNA, the CDR3 is TGTGCCAGCAGTTTATCCGGCGGGGGAACCTACGAGCAGTACTTC. Amino acids: CASSLSGGGTYEQYF.

This sequence joins TRBV24-1 and TRBJ2-7, with D hard to call. The V gene lost 3 bases and the J gene lost 0 bases, with 20 bases spanning the gap. This CDR3 comprises 18 residues. CDR1 is KGHDR, CDR2 SFDVKD, per germline. CDR3 nucleotides: TGTGCCACCAGTGATCCCTTAACGCGCTTAAGGAGCTCCTACGAGCAGTACTTC. Its translation: CATSDPLTRLRSSYEQYF.

The chain joins TRBV6-5 to TRBJ2-7; 13 nucleotides agree with TRBD2. Trimming cost V 5 bases and J 4 bases; bases outside gene matches: 5. The V gene's germline CDR1 is MNHEY and CDR2 SVGAGI. CDR3 length: 15 amino acids. CDR3 bases: TGTGCCAGCAGTCAGGGACTAGCGGGGCAGTACGAGCAGTACTTC. Its translation: CASSQGLAGQYEQYF.

This clone has more than one count but fewer than ten. V gene TRBV2 combines with J gene TRBJ1-2, with D possibly matching TRBD1 (6 bases). CDR1 is SNHLY and CDR2 is FYNNEI in the germline V gene. This CDR3 spans 12 amino acids. V was pared by 9 bases and J by 8 bases, with 16 bases between. The CDR3, as DNA: TGTGCCAGAGGATCAGGGGTTGACGGCTACACCTTC. The encoded protein is CARGSGVDGYTF.

Many counts were recorded for this clone. The V and J genes are TRBV10-1 and TRBJ1-2, with D uncertain. The ends were cut back, 5 bases at V and 6 bases at J, with 25 bases in the middle. In germline, CDR1 is WNHNN, CDR2 SYGVQD (reference sequence). CDR3 size: 17 residues. DNA of the CDR3: TGCGCCAGCAGTCAATATCCGGGAGGCAGGATTCGAAATGGCTACACCTTC. Residues: CASSQYPGGRIRNGYTF.

This chain links TRBV3-1 (or the pseudogene TRBV3-2) with TRBJ1-1; 7 bases map to TRBD1. Unmatched junction bases numbered 2, after V lost 6 bases and J lost 7 bases. This CDR3 has 11 residues. CDR1 is LGHDT, CDR2 YNNKEL, per germline (reference sequence). CDR3 in amino acids: CASRGQLEAFF. CDR3 coding DNA: TGTGCCAGCAGGGGACAGCTTGAAGCTTTCTTT.

The chain joins TRBV9 to TRBJ2-3; 8 positions match TRBD1. The germline CDR1 and CDR2 sequences are SGDLS and YYNGEE. Losses at the gene ends were 7 bases for V and 0 bases for J; bases not matched to a gene: 13. The CDR3 is made up of 17 amino acids. CDR3 nucleotide sequence: TGTGCCAGCGGGCGGTTGCAGGGGGCTCGGAGCACAGATACGCAGTATTTT. Translation gives CASGRLQGARSTDTQYF.